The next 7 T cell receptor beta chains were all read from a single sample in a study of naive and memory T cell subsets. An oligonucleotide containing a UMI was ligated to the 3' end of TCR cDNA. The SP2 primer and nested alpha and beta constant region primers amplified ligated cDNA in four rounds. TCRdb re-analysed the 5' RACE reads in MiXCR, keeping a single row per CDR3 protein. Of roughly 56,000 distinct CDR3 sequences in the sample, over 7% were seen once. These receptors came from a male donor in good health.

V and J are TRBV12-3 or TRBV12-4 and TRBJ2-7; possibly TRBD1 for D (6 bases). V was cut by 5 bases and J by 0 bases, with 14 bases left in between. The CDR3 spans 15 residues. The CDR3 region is CASSPRTGSSYEQYF. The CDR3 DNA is TGTGCCAGCAGTCCCCGAACAGGGAGCTCCTACGAGCAGTACTTC.

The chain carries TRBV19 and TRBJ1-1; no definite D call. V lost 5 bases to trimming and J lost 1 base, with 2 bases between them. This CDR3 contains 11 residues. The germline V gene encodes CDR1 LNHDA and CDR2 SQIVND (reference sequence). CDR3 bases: TGTGCCAGTAGTGGGAACACTGAAGCTTTCTTT. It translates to CASSGNTEAFF.

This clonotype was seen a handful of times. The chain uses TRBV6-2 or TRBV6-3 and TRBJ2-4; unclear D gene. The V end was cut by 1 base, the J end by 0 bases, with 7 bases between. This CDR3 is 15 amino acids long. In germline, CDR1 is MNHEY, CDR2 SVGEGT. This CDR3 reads CASSYWQVAKNIQYF. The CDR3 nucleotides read TGTGCCAGCAGTTACTGGCAAGTAGCCAAAAACATTCAGTACTTC.

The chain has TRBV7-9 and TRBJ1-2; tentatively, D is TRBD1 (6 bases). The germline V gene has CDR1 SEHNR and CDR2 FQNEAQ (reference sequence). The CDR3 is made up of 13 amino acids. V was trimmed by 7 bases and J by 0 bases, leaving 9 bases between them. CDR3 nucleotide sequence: TGTGCCAGCACCAGACAGGCTAACTATGGCTACACCTTC. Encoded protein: CASTRQANYGYTF. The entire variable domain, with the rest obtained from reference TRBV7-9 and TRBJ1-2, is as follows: DTGVSQNPRHKITKRGQNVTFRCDPISEHNRLYWYRQTLGQGPEFLTYFQNEAQLEKSRLLSDRFSAERPKGSFSTLEIQRTEQGDSAMYLCASTRQANYGYTFGSGTRLTVV.

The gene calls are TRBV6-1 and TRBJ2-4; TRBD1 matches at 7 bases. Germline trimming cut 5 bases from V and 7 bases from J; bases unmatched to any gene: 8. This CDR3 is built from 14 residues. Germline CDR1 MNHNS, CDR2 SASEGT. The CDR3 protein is CASSNRGWENIQYF. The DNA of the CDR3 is TGTGCCAGCAGTAACAGGGGTTGGGAGAACATTCAGTACTTC.

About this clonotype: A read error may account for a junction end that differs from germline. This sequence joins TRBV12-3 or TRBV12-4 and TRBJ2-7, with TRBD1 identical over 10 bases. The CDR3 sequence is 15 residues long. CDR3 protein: CASNLGGQGSHEQYF. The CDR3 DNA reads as TGTGCCAGCAATTTAGGGGGACAGGGGTCCCACGAGCAGTACTTC.

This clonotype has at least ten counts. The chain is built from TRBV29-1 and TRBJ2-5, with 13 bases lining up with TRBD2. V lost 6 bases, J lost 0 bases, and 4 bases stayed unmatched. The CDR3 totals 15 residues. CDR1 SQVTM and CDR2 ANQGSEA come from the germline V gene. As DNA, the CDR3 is TGCAGCGTCGCAGGGACTAGCGGGAACCAAGAGACCCAGTACTTC. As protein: CSVAGTSGNQETQYF. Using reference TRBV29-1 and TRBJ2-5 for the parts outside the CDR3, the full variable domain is SAVISQKPSRDICQRGTSLTIQCQVDSQVTMMFWYRQQPGQSLTLIATANQGSEATYESGFVIDKFPISRPNLTFSTLTVSNMSPEDSSIYLCSVAGTSGNQETQYFGPGTRLLVL.